This T cell receptor (beta chain) was documented in a study of blood T cell repertoires in COVID-19. Overall study context: Material from acute and convalescent COVID-19 was sourced from the United States, Italy and Spain. The cDNA or gDNA used as material had been derived from T cells, B-cell-depleted T cells, or PBMCs.

Authors' methods: Estimates of nucleated cell counts were drawn from the amplification of reference gene primers. This table comes from immunoSEQ multiplex PCR, and its TCRdb copy is limited to in-frame clones, with some not included. V, J and clone size are taken as reported in that table, and D and trimming were inferred from the DNA itself. The sample yields 89,000 or so clones, around 85% seen once. Sequencing was done on a sample of peripheral blood. The TCR sequence derives from an elderly man with acute or convalescent COVID-19.

CDR3 amino acids: CASSLDRGIQETQYF. The CDR3 nucleotides read TGTGCCAGCAGTCTGGACAGGGGAATCCAAGAGACCCAGTACTTC. This chain uses TRBV27 with TRBJ2-5; TRBD1 matches at 9 bases. The CDR3 length is 15 residues. Germline loops: CDR1 MNHEY, CDR2 SMNVEV (reference sequence). V lost 5 bases to trimming and J lost 1 base; unmatched junction nucleotides: 5.